A single sample gave rise to the 25 T cell receptor beta chains below, sequenced in a study of shared clonotypes between healthy human individuals. Repertoires were generated with immunoSEQ multiplex PCR, while TCRdb's copy carries only in-frame clones and drops some. The sample shows about 2.1 million clones, over 85% of them seen only once. Naive CD8 isolation took CD45RO-negative cells positively selected for CCR7 and excluded terminally differentiated effector memory CD45RA+ cells. Sequencing input: naive CD8+ T cells from PBMCs. The origin of the receptors is a man between 18 and 35 years old in good health. Some clones in this sample may be carry-over from other donors' samples.

V and J are TRBV23-1 and TRBJ2-7, with 7 bases lining up with TRBD1. TRBV23-1 is noted as an ORF with a role that remains uncertain. Germline trimming cut 2 bases from V and 1 base from J; bases unmatched to any gene: 8. The CDR3 has 16 amino acids. CDR3 sequence (DNA): TGCGCCAGCAGTCAACTACAGGGGAAGGGGTCCTACGAGCAGTACTTC. Amino acids: CASSQLQGKGSYEQYF.

This clone occurred once. This specimen includes other DNA sequences encoding the same CDR3. The chain has TRBV19 and TRBJ1-5; D uncertain. The germline V gene encodes CDR1 LNHDA and CDR2 SQIVND (reference sequence). The CDR3 has 13 residues. Trimming pared 3 bases from V and 4 bases from J, leaving 7 bases between. This CDR3 reads CASSMAGNQPQHF. DNA for the CDR3: TGTGCCAGTAGTATGGCAGGAAATCAGCCCCAGCATTTT.

This clone has just one count. The V gene is TRBV19, the J gene TRBJ1-1; D remains unclear. The V end was cut by 0 bases, the J end by 7 bases, with 12 bases between. Germline CDR1 and CDR2: LNHDA and SQIVND (reference sequence). This CDR3 is built from 14 residues. The CDR3 here is CASSIERGGDEAFF. In nucleotides, the CDR3 is TGTGCCAGTAGTATAGAGCGGGGTGGTGATGAAGCTTTCTTT.

This clone was seen a single time. The V gene is TRBV21-1, the J gene TRBJ2-4; the D segment call TRBD1 is taken from the table without a DNA check. TRBV21-1 is recorded as a pseudogene. The CDR3 loop spans 15 amino acids. CDR3 amino acids: CASSIIRVAKNIQYF. CDR3 DNA sequence: TGTGCCAGCAGCATTATCAGGGTTGCCAAAAACATTCAGTACTTC.

The chain joins TRBV27 to TRBJ2-3; D gene uncertain. V lost 2 bases and J 1 base, leaving 10 bases between the germline ends. This CDR3 contains 15 residues. Germline V lookup: CDR1 MNHEY, CDR2 SMNVEV (reference sequence). The CDR3 spells CASSLRLLGTDTQYF. The CDR3 nucleotides are TGTGCCAGCAGTTTACGTCTTTTGGGCACAGATACGCAGTATTTT.

The chain joins TRBV19 to TRBJ2-5, with D unresolved. In germline, CDR1 is LNHDA, CDR2 SQIVND (reference sequence). Trimming pared 4 bases from V and 2 bases from J, leaving 8 bases between. CDR3 size: 13 residues. The CDR3 reads CASSRYDQETQYF. CDR3 nucleotides: TGTGCCAGTAGTAGGTACGATCAAGAGACCCAGTACTTC.

Worth noting for this clone: At the DNA level, this CDR3 is encoded by other sequences in the same sample as well. V and J are TRBV9 and TRBJ1-2; D is ambiguous. This CDR3 contains 12 residues. The germline V and J ends were trimmed by 4 bases and 4 bases, with 8 bases remaining between them. Germline V lookup: CDR1 SGDLS, CDR2 YYNGEE. CDR3: CASSPPGYGYTF. The CDR3 DNA sequence: TGTGCCAGCAGCCCCCCTGGCTATGGCTACACCTTC.

The chain employs TRBV9 and TRBJ2-7; D tentatively fits TRBD1 or TRBD2 (5 bases each). Trimming stripped 0 bases from V and 6 bases from J, with 10 bases between. The CDR3 extends over 13 amino acids. Germline CDR1 SGDLS, CDR2 YYNGEE. Here the CDR3 reads CASSVVGVGEQYF. The CDR3 region has the DNA TGTGCCAGCAGCGTAGTGGGGGTGGGCGAGCAGTACTTC.

For this clone: Other DNA sequences of this sample code for an identical CDR3. The rearrangement uses TRBV7-9 and TRBJ2-5; D is possibly TRBD1 or TRBD2 (5 bases each). Trimming cost V 1 base and J 5 bases, with 11 bases left between them. CDR3 length equals 14 residues. CDR1 SEHNR and CDR2 FQNEAQ come from the germline V gene (reference sequence). The CDR3 region is CASSLGGARETQYF. The CDR3, as DNA: TGTGCCAGCAGCTTAGGAGGGGCACGCGAGACCCAGTACTTC.

As DNA, the CDR3 is TGTGCCAGCAGTTTAAGGGACCCGGGGGGTGAGCAGTTCTTC. It is translated as CASSLRDPGGEQFF. The chain has TRBV27 and TRBJ2-1; 7 nucleotides match TRBD2. With V trimmed by 2 bases and J by 9 bases, 7 bases remained unmatched. This CDR3 contains 14 residues. Germline V CDR1 and CDR2: MNHEY, SMNVEV (reference sequence).

Regarding this clone: Other DNA sequences in this specimen translate into the identical CDR3. V usage is TRBV19 and J usage is TRBJ2-5; D remains ambiguous. V dropped 3 bases and J dropped 3 bases, with 8 bases sitting between them. The CDR3 spans 13 residues. Per the germline V gene, CDR1 is LNHDA and CDR2 is SQIVND (reference sequence). As DNA, the CDR3 is TGTGCCAGTAGTATTGATGGGGAAGAGACCCAGTACTTC. Protein sequence: CASSIDGEETQYF.

This clone was observed once. The rearrangement uses TRBV19 and TRBJ2-1; TRBD1 matches 7 bases. V lost 0 bases and J lost 7; bases outside the gene matches: 12. The CDR3 contains 17 residues. Germline V gene lookup returns CDR1 LNHDA and CDR2 SQIVND (reference sequence). The CDR3, as DNA: TGTGCCAGTAGTATAGATCACCAGGGGGTAGAGTGGAATGAGCAGTTCTTC. Residues: CASSIDHQGVEWNEQFF. The variable domain in full, completed from reference TRBV19 and TRBJ2-1, reads DGGITQSPKYLFRKEGQNVTLSCEQNLNHDAMYWYRQDPGQGLRLIYYSQIVNDFQKGDIAEGYSVSREKKESFPLTVTSAQKNPTAFYLCASSIDHQGVEWNEQFFGPGTRLTVL.

The rearrangement uses TRBV29-1 and TRBJ2-5; no definite D call. The germline V and J ends were trimmed by 4 bases and 1 base, with 7 bases remaining between them. This CDR3 is 12 amino acids long. Germline lookup yields CDR1 SQVTM and CDR2 ANQGSEA. The CDR3 spells CSVGAIQETQYF. The CDR3 DNA reads as TGCAGCGTTGGAGCTATCCAAGAGACCCAGTACTTC.

For the CDR3, the DNA is TGTGCCAGCAGTTTATCCGTGGGGGAATTAAACTACGAGCAGTACTTC. It codes for CASSLSVGELNYEQYF. The rearrangement uses TRBV27 and TRBJ2-7; D is perhaps TRBD1 or TRBD2 (5 bases each). The CDR3 loop spans 16 amino acids. The V and J ends lost 0 bases and 3 bases respectively, with 15 bases between them. The germline V gene has CDR1 MNHEY and CDR2 SMNVEV (reference sequence).

Remarks on this clone: At the DNA level, this CDR3 is encoded by other sequences in the same sample as well. The rearrangement uses TRBV7-9 and TRBJ1-4; no firm D call. CDR1 SEHNR and CDR2 FQNEAQ come from the germline V gene (reference sequence). The CDR3 is made up of 12 amino acids. Deletions cut 1 base from V and 6 bases from J, with 3 bases between. CDR3: CASSLVDEKLFF. The CDR3 DNA sequence: TGTGCCAGCAGCTTAGTGGATGAAAAACTGTTTTTT.

The chain couples TRBV5-4 to TRBJ2-5; perhaps TRBD2 as D (6 bases). Germline V gene sequence: CDR1 SGHNT, CDR2 YYREEE (reference sequence). Trimming pared 4 bases from V and 0 bases from J, leaving 10 bases between. The CDR3 runs to 14 residues. The CDR3 is CASSEGTYQETQYF. For the CDR3, the DNA is TGTGCCAGCAGCGAAGGGACTTACCAAGAGACCCAGTACTTC.

V is TRBV27 and J is TRBJ2-3; 7 nucleotides align to TRBD1. From germline, CDR1 is MNHEY and CDR2 SMNVEV (reference sequence). The junction had 24 bases not matched to a gene; V was cut back by 6 bases and J by 3 bases. CDR3 length equals 20 residues. The CDR3 nucleotides are TGTGCCAGCAGGGGAACCGGGACAGCTGCCAAGAGGACCCCAACAGATACGCAGTATTTT. Translated, it gives CASRGTGTAAKRTPTDTQYF.

This chain connects TRBV27 to TRBJ1-2; tentatively, D is TRBD1 (6 bases). V was trimmed by 5 bases and J by 3 bases, leaving 13 bases between them. The germline V gene encodes CDR1 MNHEY and CDR2 SMNVEV (reference sequence). The CDR3 extends over 14 amino acids. The CDR3 DNA reads TGTGCCAGCAGTCCTGGGGGGGCGCACTATGGCTACACCTTC. Its protein product is CASSPGGAHYGYTF.

This sequence joins TRBV9 and TRBJ2-2; 10 bases align to TRBD2. This CDR3 spans 14 amino acids. Germline assignment: CDR1 SGDLS and CDR2 YYNGEE. The junction had 4 bases not matched to a gene; V was cut back by 5 bases and J by 6 bases. In DNA, the CDR3 is TGTGCCAGCAGTCTAGCGGGAGCCTCCGGGGAGCTGTTTTTT. It codes for CASSLAGASGELFF. The variable domain in full, completed from reference TRBV9 and TRBJ2-2, reads DSGVTQTPKHLITATGQRVTLRCSPRSGDLSVYWYQQSLDQGLQFLIQYYNGEERAKGNILERFSAQQFPDLHSELNLSSLELGDSALYFCASSLAGASGELFFGEGSRLTVL.

This clone was seen just once. The chain employs TRBV5-6 and TRBJ1-2; 10 nucleotides align to TRBD1. Trimming at V came to 4 bases and at J to 5 bases, leaving 5 bases not matched to a gene. This CDR3 region has 14 residues. Germline V gene data show CDR1 as SGHDT and CDR2 as YYEEEE. CDR3 sequence (DNA): TGTGCCAGCAGCCCCTGGACAGGGGGGTATGGCTACACCTTC. It encodes CASSPWTGGYGYTF.

The DNA of the CDR3 is TGTGCCAGCAGCCCAATGACAGGGGGGTATGATAACTATGGCTACACCTTC. It codes for CASSPMTGGYDNYGYTF. J is TRBJ1-2 and V is TRBV7-9, with 9 bases aligning to TRBD1. V shed 5 bases and J 1 base; nucleotides not matched to a gene: 11. CDR1 is SEHNR and CDR2 is FQNEAQ in the germline V gene (reference sequence). The CDR3 is 17 residues long.

As concerns this clone: The germline gene is not matched at one end of the junction; a read error may be the cause. The V gene is TRBV10-1, the J gene TRBJ2-7; D gene uncertain. Germline lookup yields CDR1 WNHNN and CDR2 SYGVQD (reference sequence). This CDR3 comprises 13 residues. CDR3 sequence: CASSDGPSDEQYF. CDR3 DNA: TGCGCCAGCAGTGACGGGCCCTCCGACGAGCAGTACTTC.

The chain links TRBV28 to TRBJ2-2; D call uncertain. This CDR3 comprises 13 residues. Trimming left V 2 bases short and J 6 bases short, with 7 bases between. The V gene's germline CDR1 is MDHEN and CDR2 SYDVKM. The CDR3 sequence is CASSLEVAGELFF. The CDR3, as DNA: TGTGCCAGCAGTTTAGAGGTAGCCGGGGAGCTGTTTTTT.

The V and J genes are TRBV27 and TRBJ2-3; TRBD2 matches at 7 bases. V lost 4 bases to trimming and J lost 15 bases; unmatched junction nucleotides: 13. Germline values: CDR1 MNHEY, CDR2 SMNVEV (reference sequence). The CDR3 is 13 residues long. The CDR3 spells CASSWGRAGREYF. The DNA for the CDR3 is TGTGCCAGCAGTTGGGGGAGGGCAGGGAGGGAATATTTT.

The gene calls are TRBV7-9 and TRBJ2-1; 9 bases agree with TRBD1. The germline gives CDR1 SEHNR, CDR2 FQNEAQ (reference sequence). The CDR3 runs 16 residues. Trimming removed 5 bases from V and 3 bases from J; junction bases left unmatched: 8. Here the CDR3 reads CASSPQGQGYYNEQFF. The CDR3 nucleotides are TGTGCCAGCAGCCCCCAGGGACAGGGTTACTACAATGAGCAGTTCTTC.